These 9 T cell receptor beta chains were sequenced from one sample in a study of T-cell memory formation after mild COVID-19. TCRdb re-derived calls from the 5' RACE reads in MiXCR, one entry per CDR3 protein. The table lists roughly 500,000 distinct CDR3 sequences, approximately 20% of them singletons. Sequences were obtained from PBMCs or a T cell subset sorted from them (not recorded which). The source of these receptors is an adult woman who had mild COVID-19 (a few samples of this study predate the infection). Cell type and time point are not known.

The J gene is TRBJ2-7, the V gene TRBV6-1; D gene unclear. Germline-derived CDR1 and CDR2 are MNHNS and SASEGT. This CDR3 has 13 amino acids. Between the trimmed V and J ends, which lost 3 bases and 2 bases, there was a span of 8 bases. The CDR3 loop reads CASSELATYEQYF. The CDR3 DNA follows: TGTGCCAGCAGTGAGTTGGCTACCTACGAGCAGTACTTC.

This sequence joins TRBV6-2 or TRBV6-3 and TRBJ2-1; 13 bases line up with TRBD2. J lost 8 bases, V lost 2 bases, and 3 bases had no gene match. Germline V gives CDR1 MNHEY, CDR2 SVGEGT. The CDR3 is 15 amino acids. CDR3 sequence reads: CASSYEGLAGHEQFF. The CDR3 DNA sequence: TGTGCCAGCAGTTACGAGGGACTAGCGGGACATGAGCAGTTCTTC.

This clonotype was seen a single time. The chain is built from TRBV20-1 and TRBJ2-7, with D uncertain. The CDR3 consists of 15 residues. Per the germline V gene, CDR1 is DFQATT and CDR2 is SNEGSKA (reference sequence). V was pared by 3 bases and J by 3 bases, with 18 bases between. CDR3 protein: CSASTKLDLNYEQYF. In DNA form, the CDR3 reads TGCAGTGCTAGTACGAAGCTAGACCTCAACTACGAGCAGTACTTC.

V is TRBV24-1 and J is TRBJ2-2; D is ambiguous. This CDR3 contains 13 residues. Germline-derived CDR1 and CDR2 are KGHDR and SFDVKD. Trimming shortened V by 1 base and J by 2 bases, and 1 base separated the two germline ends. The CDR3 DNA reads as TGTGCCACCAGTGATTTTAACACCGGGGAGCTGTTTTTT. Its protein is CATSDFNTGELFF.

This clonotype was observed a handful of times. The chain links TRBV4-1 to TRBJ1-5; no reliable D call. This CDR3 is 14 amino acids long. In germline, CDR1 is MGHRA, CDR2 YSYEKL. V was pared by 4 bases and J by 3 bases, with 10 bases between. CDR3 sequence (DNA): TGCGCCAGCAGCCTGAAGCGGATCAATCAGCCCCAGCATTTT. It codes for CASSLKRINQPQHF.

Ten or more counts support this clonotype. The DNA for the CDR3 is TGTGCCAGCAGCTTAAACAGGGGGATGGGTCAGCCCCAGCATTTT. Its protein is CASSLNRGMGQPQHF. V usage is TRBV7-2 and J usage is TRBJ1-5; 8 bases map to TRBD1. CDR3 length: 15 residues. Germline V gives CDR1 SGHTA, CDR2 FQGNSA. Trimming at V came to 2 bases and at J to 6 bases, leaving 6 bases not matched to a gene.

This rearrangement joins TRBV6-2 or TRBV6-3 to TRBJ2-3; D remains ambiguous. Germline V CDR1 and CDR2: MNHEY, SVGEGT. The germline V and J ends were trimmed by 5 bases and 0 bases, with 9 bases remaining between them. The CDR3 totals 14 residues. The CDR3 coding sequence is TGTGCCAGCAGTGACCCCGCTAGCACAGATACGCAGTATTTT. Translation: CASSDPASTDTQYF.

This clonotype was seen only a few times. The V gene is TRBV9, the J gene TRBJ2-1; TRBD2 is a possible D gene (5 bases). Trimming removed 3 bases at V and 9 bases at J, with 13 bases between. Per the germline V gene, CDR1 is SGDLS and CDR2 is YYNGEE. This CDR3 has 13 residues. Written as DNA, the CDR3 is TGTGCCAGCAGCGAGATGGAGGTTGGTGAGCAGTTCTTC. This sequence encodes CASSEMEVGEQFF.

This clonotype was observed a few times. The chain joins TRBV29-1 to TRBJ2-3; a possible D gene is TRBD2 (7 bases). The CDR3 runs to 14 residues. V lost 2 bases, J lost 5 bases, and 14 bases lay in between. Germline CDR1 SQVTM, CDR2 ANQGSEA. CDR3 DNA sequence: TGCAGCGTTGAACGGGGGGCCAACAGAGATACGCAGTATTTT. Residues: CSVERGANRDTQYF.